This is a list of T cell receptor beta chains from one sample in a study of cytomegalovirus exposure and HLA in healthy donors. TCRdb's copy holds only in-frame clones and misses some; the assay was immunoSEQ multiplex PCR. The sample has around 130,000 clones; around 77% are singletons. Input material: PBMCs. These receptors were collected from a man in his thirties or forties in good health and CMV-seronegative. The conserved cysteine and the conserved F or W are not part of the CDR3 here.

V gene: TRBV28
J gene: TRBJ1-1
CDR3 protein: ASRDTGTVNTEAF

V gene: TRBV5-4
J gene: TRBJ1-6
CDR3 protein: ASSLDRDYNSPLH

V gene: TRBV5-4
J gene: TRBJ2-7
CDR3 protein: ASSWGGGVYEQY

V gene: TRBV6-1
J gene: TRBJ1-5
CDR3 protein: ASSEQDRGPNQPQH

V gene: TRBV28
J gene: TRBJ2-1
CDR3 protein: ASTPPQRLAGDEQF

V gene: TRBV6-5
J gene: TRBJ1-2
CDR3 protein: ASSYFSSGVGGYT

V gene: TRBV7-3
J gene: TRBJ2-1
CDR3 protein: ASSLGGRRDNEQF

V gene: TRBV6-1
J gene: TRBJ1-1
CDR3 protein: ASWTVGMNTEAF

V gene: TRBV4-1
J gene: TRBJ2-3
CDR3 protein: ASSQLTWTTSHTDTQY

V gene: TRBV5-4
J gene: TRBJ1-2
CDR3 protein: ASSAESDSNYGYT

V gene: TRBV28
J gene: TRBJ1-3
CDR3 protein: ASSSGLWNTIY

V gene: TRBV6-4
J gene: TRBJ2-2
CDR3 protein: ASSVSGGTGTGELF

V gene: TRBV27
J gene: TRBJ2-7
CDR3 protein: ASNPRREVFGYEQY

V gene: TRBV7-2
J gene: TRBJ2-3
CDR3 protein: ASSLNGEEDTQY

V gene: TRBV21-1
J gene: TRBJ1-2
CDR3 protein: ASLTDNYGYT

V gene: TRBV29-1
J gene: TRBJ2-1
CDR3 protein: SVGVVSSYNEQF

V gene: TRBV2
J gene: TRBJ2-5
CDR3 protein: ASSEAQETQY

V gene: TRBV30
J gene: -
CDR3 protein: AWSDRGYGSYEQY

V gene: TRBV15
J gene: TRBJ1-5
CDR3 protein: ATSRARGGSQPQH

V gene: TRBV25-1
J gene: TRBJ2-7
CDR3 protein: ASSEEDRFSSYEQY

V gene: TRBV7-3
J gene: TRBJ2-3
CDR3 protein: ASSPRTGGKDTQY

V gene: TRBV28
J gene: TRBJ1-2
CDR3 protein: ASSLSGSGSYGYT

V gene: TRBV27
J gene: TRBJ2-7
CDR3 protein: ASSLWGHLSSGTYEQY

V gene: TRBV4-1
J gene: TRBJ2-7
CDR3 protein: ASSQAGLAGAYEQY

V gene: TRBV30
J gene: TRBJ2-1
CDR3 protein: AWRKTSGRGNEQF

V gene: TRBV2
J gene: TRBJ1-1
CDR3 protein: ASSAVTDTEAF

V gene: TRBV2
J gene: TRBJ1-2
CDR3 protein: ASSRTTAYGYT